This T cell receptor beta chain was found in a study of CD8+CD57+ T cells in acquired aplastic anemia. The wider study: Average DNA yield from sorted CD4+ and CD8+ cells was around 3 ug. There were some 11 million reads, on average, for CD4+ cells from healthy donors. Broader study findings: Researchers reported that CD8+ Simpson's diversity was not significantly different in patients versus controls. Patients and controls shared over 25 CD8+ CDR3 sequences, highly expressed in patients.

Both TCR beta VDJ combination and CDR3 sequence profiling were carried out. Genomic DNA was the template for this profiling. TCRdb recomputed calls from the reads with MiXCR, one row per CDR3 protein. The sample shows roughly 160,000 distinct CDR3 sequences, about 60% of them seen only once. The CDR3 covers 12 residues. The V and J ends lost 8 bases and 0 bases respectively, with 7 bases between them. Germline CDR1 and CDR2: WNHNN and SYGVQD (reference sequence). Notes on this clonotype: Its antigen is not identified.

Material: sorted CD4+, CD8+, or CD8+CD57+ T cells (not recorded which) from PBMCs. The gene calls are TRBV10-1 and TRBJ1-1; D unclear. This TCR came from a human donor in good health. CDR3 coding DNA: TGCGCCAGCCTACTATTGAACACTGAAGCTTTCTTT. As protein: CASLLLNTEAFF.